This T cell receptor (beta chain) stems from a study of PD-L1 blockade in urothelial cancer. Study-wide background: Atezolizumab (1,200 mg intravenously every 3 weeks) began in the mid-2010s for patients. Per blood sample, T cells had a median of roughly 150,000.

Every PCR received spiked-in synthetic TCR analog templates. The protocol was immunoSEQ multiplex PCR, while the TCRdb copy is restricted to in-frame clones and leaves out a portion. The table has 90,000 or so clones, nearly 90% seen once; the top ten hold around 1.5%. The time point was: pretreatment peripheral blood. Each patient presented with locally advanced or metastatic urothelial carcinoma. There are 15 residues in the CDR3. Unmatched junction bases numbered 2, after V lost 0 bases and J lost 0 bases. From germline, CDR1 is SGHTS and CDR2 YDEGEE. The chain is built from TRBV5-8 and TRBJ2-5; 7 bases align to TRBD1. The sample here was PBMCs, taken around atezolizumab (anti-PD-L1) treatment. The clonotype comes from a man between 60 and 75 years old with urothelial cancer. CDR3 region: CASSLGGTDQETQYF. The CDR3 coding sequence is TGTGCCAGCAGCTTGGGGGGGACAGACCAAGAGACCCAGTACTTC.